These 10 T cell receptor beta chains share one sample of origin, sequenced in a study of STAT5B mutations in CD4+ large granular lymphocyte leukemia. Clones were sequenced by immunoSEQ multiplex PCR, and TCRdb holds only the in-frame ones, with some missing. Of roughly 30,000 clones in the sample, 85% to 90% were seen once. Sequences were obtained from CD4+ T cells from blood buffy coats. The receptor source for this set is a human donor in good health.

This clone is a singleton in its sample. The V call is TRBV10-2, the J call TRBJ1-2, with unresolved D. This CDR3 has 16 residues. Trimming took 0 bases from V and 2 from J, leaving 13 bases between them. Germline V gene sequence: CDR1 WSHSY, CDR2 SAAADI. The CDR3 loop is CASSESTREGNYGYTF. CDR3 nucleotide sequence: TGCGCCAGCAGTGAGTCGACTCGGGAGGGAAACTATGGCTACACCTTC.

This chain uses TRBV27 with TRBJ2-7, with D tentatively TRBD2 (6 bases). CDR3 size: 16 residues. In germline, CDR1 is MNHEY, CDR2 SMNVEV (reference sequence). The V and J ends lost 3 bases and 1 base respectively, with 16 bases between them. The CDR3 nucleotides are TGTGCCAGCAGTTTGTCCTCGTCGGGAGTATCCTACGAGCAGTACTTC. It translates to CASSLSSSGVSYEQYF.

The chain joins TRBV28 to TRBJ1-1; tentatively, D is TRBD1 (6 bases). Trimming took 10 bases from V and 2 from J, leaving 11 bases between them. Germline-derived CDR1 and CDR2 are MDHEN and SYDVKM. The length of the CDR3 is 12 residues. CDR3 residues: CATWDINTEAFF. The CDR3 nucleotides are TGTGCCACCTGGGACATTAACACTGAAGCTTTCTTT.

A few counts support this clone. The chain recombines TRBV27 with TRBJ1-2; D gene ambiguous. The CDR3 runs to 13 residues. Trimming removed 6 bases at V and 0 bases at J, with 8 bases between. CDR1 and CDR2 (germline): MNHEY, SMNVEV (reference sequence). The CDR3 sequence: CASSKGTNYGYTF. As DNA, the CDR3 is TGTGCCAGCAGCAAGGGTACTAACTATGGCTACACCTTC.

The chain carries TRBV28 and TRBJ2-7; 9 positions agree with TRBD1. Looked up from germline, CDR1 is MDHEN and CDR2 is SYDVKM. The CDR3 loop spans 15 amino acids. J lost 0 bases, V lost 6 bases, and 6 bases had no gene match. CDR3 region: CASSQDRGTSYEQYF. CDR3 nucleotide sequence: TGTGCCAGCAGCCAAGACAGGGGGACCTCCTACGAGCAGTACTTC.

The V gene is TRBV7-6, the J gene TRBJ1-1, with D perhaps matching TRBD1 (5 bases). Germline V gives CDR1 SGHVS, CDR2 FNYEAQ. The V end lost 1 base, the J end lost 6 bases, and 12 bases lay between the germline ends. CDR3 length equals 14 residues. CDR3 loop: CASSLGNQGSEAFF. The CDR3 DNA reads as TGTGCCAGCAGCTTAGGAAACCAGGGTTCTGAAGCTTTCTTT.

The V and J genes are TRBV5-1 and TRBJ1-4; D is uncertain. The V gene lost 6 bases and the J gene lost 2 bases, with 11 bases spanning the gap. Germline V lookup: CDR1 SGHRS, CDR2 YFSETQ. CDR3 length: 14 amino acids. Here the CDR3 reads CASKWGTTNEKLFF. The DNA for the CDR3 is TGCGCCAGCAAGTGGGGAACGACTAATGAAAAACTGTTTTTT.

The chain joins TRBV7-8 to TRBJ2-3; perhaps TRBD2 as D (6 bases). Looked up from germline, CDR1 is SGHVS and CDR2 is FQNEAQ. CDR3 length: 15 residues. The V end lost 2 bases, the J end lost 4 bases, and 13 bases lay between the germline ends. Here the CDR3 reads CASSLHGGESDTQYF. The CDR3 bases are TGTGCCAGCAGCTTACACGGGGGAGAATCAGATACGCAGTATTTT.

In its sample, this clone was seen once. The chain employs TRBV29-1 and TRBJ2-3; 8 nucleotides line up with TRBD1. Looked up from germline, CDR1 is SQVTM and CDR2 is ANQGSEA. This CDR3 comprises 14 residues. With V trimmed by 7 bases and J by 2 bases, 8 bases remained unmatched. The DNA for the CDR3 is TGCAGCGCGAGACAGGGGCCCTTCACAGATACGCAGTATTTT. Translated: CSARQGPFTDTQYF.

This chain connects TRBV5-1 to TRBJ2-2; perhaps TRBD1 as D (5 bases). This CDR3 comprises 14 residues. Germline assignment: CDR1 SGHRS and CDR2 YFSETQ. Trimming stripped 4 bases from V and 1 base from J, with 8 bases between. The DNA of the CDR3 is TGCGCCAGCAGCGCAGGGTGGAACACCGGGGAGCTGTTTTTT. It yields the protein CASSAGWNTGELFF.